Below, 2 T cell receptor beta chains from the same sample are listed, as sequenced in a study of T cells in Graves' hyperthyroidism and ophthalmopathy. The investigators amplified TCR beta CDR3 regions from RNA transcripts. A first-round RT-PCR of the TCR CDR3 used the HTBI primer set. One entry per CDR3 protein results from TCRdb running MiXCR on the multiplex PCR reads. The profile shows around 350,000 distinct CDR3 sequences, under 20% of them singletons. Sequences were obtained from blood. The receptors come from a woman between 18 and 29 years old with Graves' hyperthyroidism.

This clonotype was seen repeatedly, ten times or more. The chain links TRBV11-2 to TRBJ2-5, with 13 bases that match TRBD2. J lost 7 bases, V lost 5 bases, and 4 bases had no gene match. The CDR3 is 14 amino acids. Germline CDR1 SGHAT, CDR2 FQNNGV. Written as DNA, the CDR3 is TGTGCCAGCAGCCAACGGACTAGCGGGGGGACCCAGTACTTC. As protein: CASSQRTSGGTQYF.

The V call is TRBV5-1, the J call TRBJ1-5, with TRBD1 identical over 9 bases. From germline, CDR1 is SGHRS and CDR2 YFSETQ. Trimming removed 3 bases from V and 3 bases from J; junction bases left unmatched: 4. This CDR3 contains 15 residues. The CDR3 DNA follows: TGCGCCAGCAGCTCGACAGGGGGACTCAATCAGCCCCAGCATTTT. Translation gives CASSSTGGLNQPQHF.